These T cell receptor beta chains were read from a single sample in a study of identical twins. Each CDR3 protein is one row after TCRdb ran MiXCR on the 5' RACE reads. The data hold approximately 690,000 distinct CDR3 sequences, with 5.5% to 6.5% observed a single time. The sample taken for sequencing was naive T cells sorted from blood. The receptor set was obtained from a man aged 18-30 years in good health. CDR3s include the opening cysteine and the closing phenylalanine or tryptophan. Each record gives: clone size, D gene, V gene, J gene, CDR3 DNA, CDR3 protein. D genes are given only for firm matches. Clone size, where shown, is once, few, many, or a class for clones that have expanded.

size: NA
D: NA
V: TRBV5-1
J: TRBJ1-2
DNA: TGCGCCAGCAGCAAGGAAGGCCCTAACTATGGCTACACCTTC
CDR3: CASSKEGPNYGYTF

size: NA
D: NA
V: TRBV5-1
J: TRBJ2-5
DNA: TGCGCCAGCAGCTTACTGGCGGGGACGGAGACCCAGTACTTC
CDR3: CASSLLAGTETQYF

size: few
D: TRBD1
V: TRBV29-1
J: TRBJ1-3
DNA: TGCAGCGTCCAGGACAGGGCACACTCTGGAAACACCATATATTTT
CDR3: CSVQDRAHSGNTIYF

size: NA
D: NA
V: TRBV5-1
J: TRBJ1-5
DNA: TGCGCCAGCAGCTTGGGGGGCAGCACCAGCAATCAGCCCCAGCATTTT
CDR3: CASSLGGSTSNQPQHF

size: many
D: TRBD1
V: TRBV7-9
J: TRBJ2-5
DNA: TGTGCCAGCAGCTTCCGGGACAGCAAGTACTTC
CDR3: CASSFRDSKYF

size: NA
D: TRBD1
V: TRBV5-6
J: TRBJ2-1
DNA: TGTGCCAGCAGCTTGGGAGACAGGGAGTCGAATGAGCAGTTCTTC
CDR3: CASSLGDRESNEQFF

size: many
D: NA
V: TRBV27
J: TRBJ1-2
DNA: TGTGCCAGCAGTTTAAATCGACAAACTAACTATGGCTACACCTTC
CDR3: CASSLNRQTNYGYTF

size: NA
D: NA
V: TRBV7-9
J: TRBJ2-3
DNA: TGTGCCAGCAGGGCCGATGCGGGGATGAGCACAGATACGCAGTATTTT
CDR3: CASRADAGMSTDTQYF

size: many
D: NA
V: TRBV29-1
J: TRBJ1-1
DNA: TGCAGCGTGCAGGGACGGCATATGAACACTGAAGCTTTCTTT
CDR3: CSVQGRHMNTEAFF

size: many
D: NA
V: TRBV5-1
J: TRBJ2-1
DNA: TGCGCCAGCAGCTTGGTTGGGGGCGCAGGCCCCAATGAGCAGTTCTTC
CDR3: CASSLVGGAGPNEQFF

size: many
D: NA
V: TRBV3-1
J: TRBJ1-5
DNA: TGTGCCAGCAGTCAGGGGAATCAGCCCCAGCATTTT
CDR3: CASSQGNQPQHF

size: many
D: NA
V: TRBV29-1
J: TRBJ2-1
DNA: TGCAGCGTTTTGGTGGTGGGCTCCTACAATGAGCAGTTCTTC
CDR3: CSVLVVGSYNEQFF

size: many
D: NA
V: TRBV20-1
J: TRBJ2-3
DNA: TGCAGTGCTACTTCGACTAGACCACCTTCCCATACGCAGTATTTT
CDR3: CSATSTRPPSHTQYF

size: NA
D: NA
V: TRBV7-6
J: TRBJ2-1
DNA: TGTGCCAGCAGCTTAGTACGGGACTCAGGCTACAATGAGCAGTTCTTC
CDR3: CASSLVRDSGYNEQFF

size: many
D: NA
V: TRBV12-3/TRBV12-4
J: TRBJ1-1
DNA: TGTGCCAGCACCGCTGTGGGTTATGGCACTGAAGCTTTCTTT
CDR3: CASTAVGYGTEAFF

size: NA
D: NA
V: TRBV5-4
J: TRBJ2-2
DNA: TGTGCCGAGAGGGCAGACGCGAACACCGGGGAGCTGTTTTTT
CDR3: CAERADANTGELFF

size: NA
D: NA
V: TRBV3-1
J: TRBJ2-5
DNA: TGTGCCAGCAGCCAAGGAGGAAAGGAGACCCAGTACTTC
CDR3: CASSQGGKETQYF

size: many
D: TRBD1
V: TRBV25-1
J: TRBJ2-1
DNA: TGTGCCAGCCGGACAGGTCGGACCCCTCTACAGGGGGACAATGAGCAGTTCTTC
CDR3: CASRTGRTPLQGDNEQFF